The 14 T cell receptor beta chains in this list originate from one sample, sequenced in a study of cytomegalovirus exposure and HLA in healthy donors. The study ran its PCR with 60 Vbeta and 13 Jbeta primers. Here immunoSEQ multiplex PCR was the method, and the copy in TCRdb shows in-frame clones only, minus some. The table records 85,000 to 100,000 clones, around 80% of them present only once. Input material: PBMCs. The receptors shown here come from a male donor in good health and CMV-seropositive.

The rearrangement joins TRBV19 to TRBJ1-1, with D possibly TRBD1 on 6 matching bases. The germline V and J ends were trimmed by 3 bases and 1 base, with 18 bases remaining between them. The CDR3 runs to 17 residues. Looked up from germline, CDR1 is LNHDA and CDR2 is SQIVND (reference sequence). The CDR3 DNA sequence: TGTGCCAGTAGTATCCCTCCGGAGGGGGGGCAGAACACTGAAGCTTTCTTT. It codes for CASSIPPEGGQNTEAFF.

This chain uses TRBV11-1 with TRBJ1-1; perhaps TRBD1 as D (5 bases). The CDR3 totals 14 residues. Trimming left V 2 bases short and J 2 bases short, with 9 bases between. In germline, CDR1 is SGHAT, CDR2 FQDESV (reference sequence). CDR3 in DNA: TGTGCCAGCAGCTTAAATACAGGTAACACTGAAGCTTTCTTT. Protein product: CASSLNTGNTEAFF.

This clone is a singleton in its sample. The chain recombines TRBV10-3 with TRBJ1-2; a weak D match, TRBD1 (5 bases). Germline values: CDR1 ENHRY, CDR2 SYGVKD. The CDR3 totals 16 residues. V lost 2 bases, J lost 0 bases, and 13 bases lay in between. The CDR3 is CAISEQGSRPNYGYTF. In DNA form, the CDR3 reads TGTGCCATCAGTGAGCAGGGATCCCGGCCTAACTATGGCTACACCTTC.

The chain uses TRBV2 and TRBJ2-7; 7 bases are shared with TRBD1. This CDR3 has 13 residues. Germline V gene data show CDR1 as SNHLY and CDR2 as FYNNEI. The ends lost 9 bases at V and 0 bases at J; junction bases unmatched: 5. This CDR3 reads CASFRGSSYEQYF. In nucleotides, the CDR3 is TGTGCCAGTTTCAGGGGGAGCTCCTACGAGCAGTACTTC.

V usage is TRBV5-4 and J usage is TRBJ1-6, with TRBD1 as a possible D gene (5 bases). Germline CDR1 and CDR2: SGHNT and YYREEE (reference sequence). Trimming took off 0 bases at V and 9 bases at J, with 13 bases between the two ends. This CDR3 is built from 15 residues. In nucleotides, the CDR3 is TGTGCCAGCAGCTTGGCCCCGGGGGGAGGTTCACCCCTCCACTTT. Protein: CASSLAPGGGSPLHF. Based on the CDR3 plus reference TRBV5-4 and TRBJ1-6, the full variable domain is ETGVTQSPTHLIKTRGQQVTLRCSSQSGHNTVSWYQQALGQGPQFIFQYYREEENGRGNFPPRFSGLQFPNYSSELNVNALELDDSALYLCASSLAPGGGSPLHFGNGTRLTVT.

The genes are TRBV7-3 and TRBJ2-7, with D perhaps TRBD2 (6 bases). The CDR3 covers 15 residues. Trimming took 4 bases from V and 0 from J, leaving 13 bases between them. CDR1 and CDR2 (germline): SGHTA, FQGTGA. CDR3 residues: CASSSSGGDSYEQYF. The CDR3 coding sequence is TGTGCCAGCAGCTCCTCTGGCGGGGACTCCTACGAGCAGTACTTC.

The chain joins TRBV5-1 to TRBJ1-2; TRBD1 might be the D (5 bases). Germline lookup yields CDR1 SGHRS and CDR2 YFSETQ. This CDR3 has 14 amino acids. The V gene lost 0 bases and the J gene lost 0 bases, with 6 bases spanning the gap. CDR3 region: CASSLDRTNYGYTF. DNA of the CDR3: TGCGCCAGCAGCTTGGACAGGACTAACTATGGCTACACCTTC.

The chain couples TRBV5-1 to TRBJ1-3; maybe TRBD1 (5 bases). CDR1 is SGHRS, CDR2 YFSETQ, per germline. CDR3 length: 15 residues. V lost 4 bases to trimming and J lost 2 bases, with 13 bases between them. This chain's CDR3 is CASSPAGGAGNTIYF. Written as DNA, the CDR3 is TGCGCCAGCAGCCCCGCCGGGGGGGCTGGAAACACCATATATTTT. Drawing the rest from reference TRBV5-1 and TRBJ1-3, the complete variable domain is KAGVTQTPRYLIKTRGQQVTLSCSPISGHRSVSWYQQTPGQGLQFLFEYFSETQRNKGNFPGRFSGRQFSNSRSEMNVSTLELGDSALYLCASSPAGGAGNTIYFGEGSWLTVV.

The chain links TRBV30 to TRBJ1-5; TRBD1 aligns across 7 bases. Germline-derived CDR1 and CDR2 are GTSNPN and SVGIG (reference sequence). CDR3 length: 15 residues. V lost 5 bases and J lost 6; bases outside the gene matches: 13. CDR3 loop: CAWQPGNRDSQPQHF. CDR3 coding DNA: TGTGCCTGGCAGCCGGGAAACCGGGACAGTCAGCCCCAGCATTTT.

The V gene is TRBV29-1, the J gene TRBJ1-1; TRBD1 might be the D (6 bases). The CDR3 is 15 amino acids. V dropped 4 bases and J dropped 3 bases, with 18 bases sitting between them. CDR1 and CDR2 (germline): SQVTM, ANQGSEA. DNA for the CDR3: TGCAGCGTTGGCTCCAGGGGCTGGGCGGACACTGAAGCTTTCTTT. It encodes CSVGSRGWADTEAFF.

This clone was seen only once. This chain joins TRBV29-1 and TRBJ2-1; 8 bases fit TRBD1. The CDR3 consists of 14 residues. Germline assignment: CDR1 SQVTM and CDR2 ANQGSEA. V trimming: 2 bases; J trimming: 5 bases; junction bases outside the gene matches: 5. The DNA of the CDR3 is TGCAGCGTTGAAAGTGGGGACAGGAACAATGAGCAGTTCTTC. It specifies CSVESGDRNNEQFF.

The V and J genes are TRBV15 and TRBJ2-2; TRBD2 matches 8 bases. From germline, CDR1 is LNHNV and CDR2 YYDKDF (reference sequence). CDR3 length: 15 residues. Losses at the gene ends were 0 bases for V and 6 bases for J; bases not matched to a gene: 3. CDR3 in DNA: TGTGCCACCAGCAGAGAACGGGGGGGCCCCGGGGAGCTGTTTTTT. Amino acid sequence: CATSRERGGPGELFF. Based on the CDR3 plus reference TRBV15 and TRBJ2-2, the full variable domain is DAMVIQNPRYQVTQFGKPVTLSCSQTLNHNVMYWYQQKSSQAPKLLFHYYDKDFNNEADTPDNFQSRRPNTSFCFLDIRSPGLGDTAMYLCATSRERGGPGELFFGEGSRLTVL.

The chain recombines TRBV25-1 with TRBJ1-1, with D unclear. Germline V gives CDR1 MGHDK, CDR2 SYGVNS. Trimming shortened V by 7 bases and J by 10 bases, and 22 bases separated the two germline ends. This CDR3 spans 14 amino acids. In nucleotides, the CDR3 is TGTGCCAGCACCCCGGTATCCGGACTTCAAGGAGCTTTCTTT. Amino acid sequence: CASTPVSGLQGAFF.

This sequence joins TRBV19 and TRBJ1-1, with 8 nucleotides matching TRBD1. Trimming cost V 9 bases and J 3 bases; bases outside gene matches: 12. The CDR3 extends over 15 amino acids. Germline assignment: CDR1 LNHDA and CDR2 SQIVND (reference sequence). The CDR3 DNA is TGTGCCAGCAATGACCCGCAGGGGGCCCACACTGAAGCTTTCTTT. This sequence encodes CASNDPQGAHTEAFF.